This is a list of T cell receptor beta chains from one sample in a study of CD8+CD57+ T cells in acquired aplastic anemia. MiXCR was run by TCRdb on the reads, yielding one entry per CDR3 protein. Of 200,000 to 300,000 distinct CDR3 sequences in the sample, 47% were seen once. Sequenced input: sorted CD4+, CD8+, or CD8+CD57+ T cells (not recorded which) from PBMCs. The receptor source for this set is a human donor with aplastic anemia. Both conserved end residues are part of each CDR3. Each record gives: CDR3 DNA, CDR3 protein, clone size, D gene, V gene, J gene. D genes are given only for firm matches. Expanded clones get a size class; other rows say once, few or many, or leave the size out.

CDR3 DNA: TGTGCCACCAGCAGAGATCGGCAGGGAGGGAACACCATATATTTT; CDR3 protein: CATSRDRQGGNTIYF; clone size: -; D gene: -; V gene: TRBV15; J gene: TRBJ1-3
CDR3 DNA: TGTGCCATCAGGTTCAGGGGAAGCTCTGGGGCCAACGTCCTGACTTTC; CDR3 protein: CAIRFRGSSGANVLTF; clone size: -; D gene: -; V gene: TRBV10-3; J gene: TRBJ2-6
CDR3 DNA: TGTGCCGCCCCGGGACCTAGGTCGTTCGAGCAGTTCTTC; CDR3 protein: CAAPGPRSFEQFF; clone size: many; D gene: -; V gene: TRBV2; J gene: TRBJ2-1
CDR3 DNA: TGTGCCAGCAGCCCCAGTGCAGGGATAGGCTTTGCTGAAGCTTTCTTT; CDR3 protein: CASSPSAGIGFAEAFF; clone size: many; D gene: -; V gene: TRBV7-6; J gene: TRBJ1-1
CDR3 DNA: TGTGCCAGTAGTATTGATAGGGGGGTGGGCTCTGGGGCCAACGTCCTGACTTTC; CDR3 protein: CASSIDRGVGSGANVLTF; clone size: once; D gene: -; V gene: TRBV19; J gene: TRBJ2-6
CDR3 DNA: TGCGCCAGCAGCCCTAGGAGAGGGGGCACTGAAGCTTTCTTT; CDR3 protein: CASSPRRGGTEAFF; clone size: many; D gene: -; V gene: TRBV4-3; J gene: TRBJ1-1
CDR3 DNA: TGCGCCAGCAGCTTCACAGAACCACAGGATACGCAGTATTTT; CDR3 protein: CASSFTEPQDTQYF; clone size: many; D gene: -; V gene: TRBV5-1; J gene: TRBJ2-3
CDR3 DNA: TGTGCCAGCCTCGACGGAAACTCTGTCTCCTATGGCTACACCTTC; CDR3 protein: CASLDGNSVSYGYTF; clone size: many; D gene: -; V gene: TRBV19; J gene: TRBJ1-2
CDR3 DNA: TGTGCCAGCAGGGACAGATACACCGGGGAGCTGTTTTTT; CDR3 protein: CASRDRYTGELFF; clone size: many; D gene: -; V gene: TRBV6-4; J gene: TRBJ2-2
CDR3 DNA: TGTGCCAGCAGCCAAGAGGGATGGGGGCAGCCCCAGCATTTT; CDR3 protein: CASSQEGWGQPQHF; clone size: many; D gene: -; V gene: TRBV14; J gene: TRBJ1-5
CDR3 DNA: TGTGCCAGCAGAACAGTACAGGGTCGATATGGCTACACCTTC; CDR3 protein: CASRTVQGRYGYTF; clone size: few; D gene: -; V gene: TRBV2; J gene: TRBJ1-2
CDR3 DNA: TGTGCCAGCAGCGTAGCAGGGGCCCGGGAGACCCAGTACTTC; CDR3 protein: CASSVAGARETQYF; clone size: many; D gene: -; V gene: TRBV7-2; J gene: TRBJ2-5
CDR3 DNA: TGCGCCAGCAGTGTCCGGGACAGGCCAGGCGACGAGCAGTACTTC; CDR3 protein: CASSVRDRPGDEQYF; clone size: -; D gene: TRBD1; V gene: TRBV10-1; J gene: TRBJ2-7
CDR3 DNA: TGTGCCAGTAGTATCTCCCATAGGAGCAATCAGCCCCAGCATTTT; CDR3 protein: CASSISHRSNQPQHF; clone size: -; D gene: -; V gene: TRBV19; J gene: TRBJ1-5
CDR3 DNA: TGTGCCAGCAGCTTATCTGGACTAGCGCATAGCACAGATACGCAGTATTTT; CDR3 protein: CASSLSGLAHSTDTQYF; clone size: many; D gene: TRBD2; V gene: TRBV7-3; J gene: TRBJ2-3
CDR3 DNA: TGCAGTGCACAGCAGGGGAACCTTGAGACCCAGTACTTC; CDR3 protein: CSAQQGNLETQYF; clone size: -; D gene: -; V gene: TRBV20-1; J gene: TRBJ2-5
CDR3 DNA: TGCGCCAGCAGCCAAGATTCCGCGGGTGGGGATGAGCAGTTCTTC; CDR3 protein: CASSQDSAGGDEQFF; clone size: many; D gene: -; V gene: TRBV4-3; J gene: TRBJ2-1
CDR3 DNA: TGTGCCAGCAGCCAAGAGGATAGCGTCACAGATACGCAGTATTTT; CDR3 protein: CASSQEDSVTDTQYF; clone size: many; D gene: -; V gene: TRBV4-2; J gene: TRBJ2-3
CDR3 DNA: TGCGCCAGCAGTGAGTCGAGGGAGAATTCACCCCTCCACTTT; CDR3 protein: CASSESRENSPLHF; clone size: -; D gene: -; V gene: TRBV10-1; J gene: TRBJ1-6
CDR3 DNA: TGTGCCACCAGTACAGGGAGCAATCAGCCCCAGCATTTT; CDR3 protein: CATSTGSNQPQHF; clone size: many; D gene: -; V gene: TRBV24-1; J gene: TRBJ1-5
CDR3 DNA: TGTGCCAGCAGTAATACGAACAGGGAGACGGGATACGAGCAGTACTTC; CDR3 protein: CASSNTNRETGYEQYF; clone size: many; D gene: -; V gene: TRBV6-6; J gene: TRBJ2-7
CDR3 DNA: TGTGCCAGCAGCTTAGAACTGACGAAGCAGTACTTC; CDR3 protein: CASSLELTKQYF; clone size: many; D gene: -; V gene: TRBV7-9; J gene: TRBJ2-7
CDR3 DNA: TGTGCCTGCGAGACAGGGGAGAATGAAAAACTGTTTTTT; CDR3 protein: CACETGENEKLFF; clone size: -; D gene: TRBD1; V gene: TRBV30; J gene: TRBJ1-4
CDR3 DNA: TGTGCCAGCAGCAATCGGGACAGCTACGAGCAGTACTTC; CDR3 protein: CASSNRDSYEQYF; clone size: -; D gene: TRBD1; V gene: TRBV11-3; J gene: TRBJ2-7
CDR3 DNA: TGTGCCAGCAGTCCTACACGTGGGGAGCAGTACTTC; CDR3 protein: CASSPTRGEQYF; clone size: few; D gene: -; V gene: TRBV27; J gene: TRBJ2-7
CDR3 DNA: TGTGCCAGCAGTGATGGGACTAGCGGGATCTACGAGCAGTACTTC; CDR3 protein: CASSDGTSGIYEQYF; clone size: -; D gene: TRBD2; V gene: TRBV2; J gene: TRBJ2-7
CDR3 DNA: TGTGCCACCAGTGATTTCTTAGACAGGGAGGCGAACTACGAGCAGTACTTC; CDR3 protein: CATSDFLDREANYEQYF; clone size: once; D gene: -; V gene: TRBV24-1; J gene: TRBJ2-7
CDR3 DNA: TGTGCCAGCAGAGCAGGGGTTGGAAACACCATATATTTT; CDR3 protein: CASRAGVGNTIYF; clone size: -; D gene: -; V gene: TRBV12-3/TRBV12-4; J gene: TRBJ1-3
CDR3 DNA: TGCGCCAGCAGCCAAGACGTAAGGTCGGGGATTAGCAATCAGCCCCAGCATTTT; CDR3 protein: CASSQDVRSGISNQPQHF; clone size: -; D gene: -; V gene: TRBV4-3; J gene: TRBJ1-5
CDR3 DNA: TGTGCCAGCAGTTACGGACAGGGGGTAGTGGGGGCCAACGTCCTGACTTTC; CDR3 protein: CASSYGQGVVGANVLTF; clone size: few; D gene: TRBD1; V gene: TRBV6-5; J gene: TRBJ2-6
CDR3 DNA: TGCAGTGTCCAAGAACCGGGGTCCGGAGAGACCCAGTACTTC; CDR3 protein: CSVQEPGSGETQYF; clone size: many; D gene: -; V gene: TRBV20-1; J gene: TRBJ2-5
CDR3 DNA: TGTGCCAGCAGCTTAAATCCCCGCGAGCAGTACTTC; CDR3 protein: CASSLNPREQYF; clone size: many; D gene: -; V gene: TRBV7-9; J gene: TRBJ2-7
CDR3 DNA: TGTGCCAGCCAGACTCCATTAGCGGGGGTCAAAGAGACCCAGTACTTC; CDR3 protein: CASQTPLAGVKETQYF; clone size: many; D gene: TRBD2; V gene: TRBV7-9; J gene: TRBJ2-5
CDR3 DNA: TGTGCCACCAGTGAATCCGGGACAAAGGGTCTCGCCACCGGGGAGCTGTTTTTT; CDR3 protein: CATSESGTKGLATGELFF; clone size: -; D gene: -; V gene: TRBV24-1; J gene: TRBJ2-2